These 27 T cell receptor beta chains originate from one sample sequenced in a study of blood T cell repertoires in COVID-19. The assay was immunoSEQ multiplex PCR, and TCRdb's table has in-frame clones only and misses some. The sample lists about 230,000 clones, under 90% occurring once. The sequenced sample was peripheral blood. The receptors were gathered from a man in his fifties with COVID-19, enrolled during active disease.

V is TRBV7-2 and J is TRBJ2-3; D unresolved. Per the germline V gene, CDR1 is SGHTA and CDR2 is FQGNSA. The CDR3 is 15 residues long. V lost 2 bases and J lost 0, with 9 bases in between. DNA of the CDR3: TGTGCCAGCAGCTTATTCAGAGGAAGCACAGATACGCAGTATTTT. Protein: CASSLFRGSTDTQYF.

The chain carries TRBV6-2 or TRBV6-3 and TRBJ2-3, with 7 nucleotides matching TRBD2. Trimming cost V 6 bases and J 1 base; bases outside gene matches: 7. Germline loops: CDR1 MNHEY, CDR2 SVGEGT. CDR3 length: 15 amino acids. The CDR3 spells CASSPREEGTDTQYF. CDR3 coding DNA: TGTGCCAGCAGCCCCCGGGAGGAGGGCACAGATACGCAGTATTTT.

The CDR3 DNA reads as TGTGCCAGCAGCTTAGTTTCCTCAGGTCCCTATGGCTACACCTTC. Translating gives CASSLVSSGPYGYTF. The rearrangement uses TRBV11-2 and TRBJ1-2; D is uncertain. Germline V gives CDR1 SGHAT, CDR2 FQNNGV. Trimming cost V 1 base and J 4 bases, with 13 bases left between them. The CDR3 is 15 amino acids.

The chain combines TRBV19 with TRBJ1-5; perhaps TRBD1 as D (5 bases). CDR1 is LNHDA, CDR2 SQIVND, per germline (reference sequence). This CDR3 is 15 amino acids long. V was pared by 3 bases and J by 4 bases, with 13 bases between. The CDR3 region has the DNA TGTGCCAGTAGTATTTCAGGGCTGGGGAATCAGCCCCAGCATTTT. Translated, it gives CASSISGLGNQPQHF.

This chain links TRBV5-6 with TRBJ1-1; 9 nucleotides match TRBD1. Germline V gene lookup returns CDR1 SGHDT and CDR2 YYEEEE. There are 16 residues in the CDR3. The trim removed 3 bases at V and 5 bases at J, leaving 11 bases unmatched. In nucleotides, the CDR3 is TGTGCCAGCAGCTGGATGATGGGACAGGGACAGACTGAAGCTTTCTTT. Protein product: CASSWMMGQGQTEAFF.

The chain is built from TRBV29-1 and TRBJ2-6; D not resolved. V shed 6 bases and J shed 0 bases, with 6 bases lying between them. The germline V gene encodes CDR1 SQVTM and CDR2 ANQGSEA. This CDR3 is 13 amino acids long. CDR3 loop: CSVEFSGANVLTF. The CDR3, as DNA: TGCAGCGTCGAGTTCTCTGGGGCCAACGTCCTGACTTTC.

The CDR3 nucleotides read TGCGCCAGCAGCCTGGACAGGGCAGATACGCAGTATTTT. This encodes CASSLDRADTQYF. The J gene is TRBJ2-3, the V gene TRBV5-1; 8 bases match TRBD1. CDR1 is SGHRS, CDR2 YFSETQ, per germline. Trimming cost V 4 bases and J 4 bases; bases outside gene matches: 2. This CDR3 has 13 residues.

V is TRBV30 and J is TRBJ2-3; no clear D gene. The CDR3 has 12 amino acids. Trimming pared 0 bases from V and 10 bases from J, leaving 11 bases between. The germline V gene has CDR1 GTSNPN and CDR2 SVGIG (reference sequence). Written as DNA, the CDR3 is TGTGCCTGGAGTGTTCTAGTCGTCCCGCAGTATTTT. Its translation: CAWSVLVVPQYF.

The count of this clone is one. The V gene is TRBV3-1 (or the pseudogene TRBV3-2), the J gene TRBJ1-2; 8 nucleotides agree with TRBD1. CDR1 and CDR2 (germline): LGHDT, YNNKEL (reference sequence). This CDR3 comprises 14 residues. V shed 1 base, J shed 6 bases, and the junction held 4 bases outside the gene matches. CDR3 nucleotide sequence: TGTGCCAGCAGCCAAGGGACAGGGTTGGATGGCTACACCTTC. Translating gives CASSQGTGLDGYTF.

V and J are TRBV19 and TRBJ1-4; 9 nucleotides agree with TRBD1. The trim removed 3 bases at V and 7 bases at J, leaving 6 bases unmatched. The CDR3 covers 15 residues. CDR1 and CDR2 (germline): LNHDA, SQIVND (reference sequence). In nucleotides, the CDR3 is TGTGCCAGTAGTATCTCCCGGGACAGGGTTGAAAAACTGTTTTTT. Its translation is CASSISRDRVEKLFF.

The CDR3 protein is CASSDSGGRDEQFF. In nucleotides, the CDR3 is TGTGCCAGCAGTGACTCGGGCGGGCGGGATGAGCAGTTCTTC. The gene calls are TRBV6-4 and TRBJ2-1; the D gene is possibly TRBD2 (5 bases). The CDR3 is 14 amino acids. Per the germline V gene, CDR1 is MRHNA and CDR2 is SNTAGT. V was shortened by 0 bases and J by 8 bases, with 11 bases between the two germline ends.

The chain has TRBV30 and TRBJ1-2; 7 nucleotides agree with TRBD1. V trimming: 4 bases; J trimming: 4 bases; junction bases outside the gene matches: 9. Germline CDR1 and CDR2: GTSNPN and SVGIG (reference sequence). The CDR3 loop spans 14 amino acids. In nucleotides, the CDR3 is TGTGCCTGGACGTCAGGGGGGCGCATCTATGGCTACACCTTC. It yields the protein CAWTSGGRIYGYTF.

This sequence joins TRBV10-1 and TRBJ2-7, with 12 bases identical to TRBD1. V shed 5 bases and J 7 bases; nucleotides not matched to a gene: 9. Germline-derived CDR1 and CDR2 are WNHNN and SYGVQD (reference sequence). This CDR3 is 15 amino acids long. The CDR3 nucleotides read TGCGCCAGCAGTCAACCGGGACAGGGGGCTGGGGAGCAGTACTTC. Translating it yields CASSQPGQGAGEQYF.

The rearrangement uses TRBV7-2 and TRBJ1-6; 7 positions match TRBD1. V lost 1 base to trimming and J lost 2 bases; unmatched junction nucleotides: 2. The CDR3 is 16 amino acids. Germline V gene lookup returns CDR1 SGHTA and CDR2 FQGNSA. The CDR3 here is CASSLGQGAYNSPLHF. Here the CDR3 DNA reads TGTGCCAGCAGCTTAGGGCAGGGGGCCTATAATTCACCCCTCCACTTT.

CDR3 in DNA: TGTGCCAGCAGCTCCTATCTAGCGGGAGGCGATGAGCAGTTCTTC. Its translation: CASSSYLAGGDEQFF. This chain links TRBV11-1 with TRBJ2-1, with 11 bases lining up with TRBD2. The V gene end was trimmed by 4 bases and the J gene end by 8 bases; junction bases not matched to a gene: 7. Per the germline V gene, CDR1 is SGHAT and CDR2 is FQDESV (reference sequence). The CDR3 extends over 15 amino acids.

This clone came up once. This CDR3 is CASQGSSANEKLFF. The CDR3 nucleotides read TGTGCCAGCCAGGGGAGTAGTGCTAATGAAAAACTGTTTTTT. The chain employs TRBV19 and TRBJ1-4; possibly TRBD1 for D (6 bases). The germline CDR1 and CDR2 sequences are LNHDA and SQIVND (reference sequence). The V end was cut by 9 bases, the J end by 3 bases, with 14 bases between. The CDR3 has 14 residues.

The rearrangement joins TRBV6-2 or TRBV6-3 to TRBJ2-3; TRBD2 might be the D (5 bases). Germline lookup yields CDR1 MNHEY and CDR2 SVGEGT. This CDR3 contains 15 residues. Deletions cut 2 bases from V and 1 base from J, with 10 bases between. For the CDR3, the DNA is TGTGCCAGCAGTTACCAGGCGGGTGGCACAGATACGCAGTATTTT. Its translation is CASSYQAGGTDTQYF.

The rearrangement joins TRBV14 to TRBJ1-3; TRBD1 agrees at 11 bases. Germline lookup yields CDR1 SGHDN and CDR2 FVKESK. J lost 1 base, V lost 2 bases, and 4 bases had no gene match. There are 17 residues in the CDR3. CDR3 in DNA: TGTGCCAGCAGCCAACCCGGGACAGGGGGTTCTGGAAACACCATATATTTT. This gives the protein CASSQPGTGGSGNTIYF.

The J gene is TRBJ2-1, the V gene TRBV7-9; 11 nucleotides align to TRBD1. This CDR3 has 15 residues. Germline V gene sequence: CDR1 SEHNR, CDR2 FQNEAQ (reference sequence). V lost 4 bases and J lost 9; bases outside the gene matches: 8. The CDR3 is CASSSGQGAAGEQFF. CDR3 DNA: TGTGCCAGCAGCTCCGGACAGGGGGCGGCGGGTGAGCAGTTCTTC.

The chain recombines TRBV29-1 with TRBJ1-2; TRBD1 might be the D (6 bases). CDR3 size: 12 residues. The germline V and J ends were trimmed by 7 bases and 5 bases, with 14 bases remaining between them. Germline CDR1 and CDR2: SQVTM and ANQGSEA. CDR3 nucleotides: TGCAGCGCGGAAGTGGGGGCTTATGGCTACACCTTC. Translation gives CSAEVGAYGYTF. Full variable domain (rest looked up from reference TRBV29-1 and TRBJ1-2): SAVISQKPSRDICQRGTSLTIQCQVDSQVTMMFWYRQQPGQSLTLIATANQGSEATYESGFVIDKFPISRPNLTFSTLTVSNMSPEDSSIYLCSAEVGAYGYTFGSGTRLTVV.

This sequence joins TRBV6-5 and TRBJ1-1, with 7 bases aligning to TRBD1. The CDR3 spans 13 residues. Germline assignment: CDR1 MNHEY and CDR2 SVGAGI. V lost 9 bases and J lost 5; bases outside the gene matches: 9. The CDR3 DNA follows: TGTGCCAGTTCCAGGGGACAGATGACTGAAGCTTTCTTT. Residues: CASSRGQMTEAFF.

The V and J genes are TRBV19 and TRBJ1-5, with TRBD1 matching 9 bases. Germline CDR1 reads LNHDA; CDR2 reads SQIVND (reference sequence). CDR3 length: 15 amino acids. The V and J ends lost 7 bases and 7 bases, in that order; junction bases with no gene match: 11. The CDR3 nucleotides read TGTGCCAGTACCTGGGACAGGGAAGTGGGGCAGCCCCAGCATTTT. Its protein product is CASTWDREVGQPQHF.

J is TRBJ1-2 and V is TRBV3-1 (or the pseudogene TRBV3-2), with 7 bases lining up with TRBD1. The junction had 3 bases not matched to a gene; V was cut back by 3 bases and J by 2 bases. The germline CDR1 and CDR2 sequences are LGHDT and YNNKEL (reference sequence). The CDR3 is 14 residues long. CDR3 loop: CASSQGQTNYGYTF. The CDR3 DNA is TGTGCCAGCAGCCAGGGACAGACGAACTATGGCTACACCTTC.

The V call is TRBV6-4, the J call TRBJ2-3; 7 bases are a match to TRBD2. V gave up 6 bases and J gave up 4 bases; unmatched junction bases: 10. Per germline, CDR1 MRHNA and CDR2 SNTAGT. CDR3 length equals 15 residues. The CDR3 sequence: CASSLVHGLADTQYF. The DNA for the CDR3 is TGTGCCAGCAGCTTAGTGCATGGACTAGCAGATACGCAGTATTTT.

The gene calls are TRBV28 and TRBJ2-7; D may be TRBD1 (6 bases). Germline V gene sequence: CDR1 MDHEN, CDR2 SYDVKM. The CDR3 is 16 amino acids. The V end was cut by 4 bases, the J end by 0 bases, with 16 bases between. CDR3 residues: CASSSTADRISYEQYF. CDR3 nucleotides: TGTGCCAGCAGTTCCACCGCTGACAGGATCTCCTACGAGCAGTACTTC.

V is TRBV11-3 and J is TRBJ2-1, with TRBD2 identical over 8 bases. J lost 9 bases, V lost 6 bases, and 10 bases had no gene match. The CDR3 totals 14 residues. Germline loops: CDR1 SGHNT, CDR2 YENEEA. CDR3 sequence reads: CASSHSGGPGEQFF. The CDR3 coding sequence is TGTGCCAGCAGTCATTCGGGAGGGCCGGGTGAGCAGTTCTTC. The whole variable domain, remainder taken from reference TRBV11-3 and TRBJ2-1, is EAGVVQSPRYKIIEKKQPVAFWCNPISGHNTLYWYLQNLGQGPELLIRYENEEAVDDSQLPKDRFSAERLKGVDSTLKIQPAELGDSAVYLCASSHSGGPGEQFFGPGTRLTVL.

The V gene is TRBV6-5, the J gene TRBJ1-5; D unclear. Germline V CDR1 and CDR2: MNHEY, SVGAGI. The CDR3 runs 14 residues. Trimming stripped 8 bases from V and 0 bases from J, with 11 bases between. In DNA, the CDR3 is TGTGCCAGCCGAATAGGGAGTAGCAATCAGCCCCAGCATTTT. Protein sequence: CASRIGSSNQPQHF.